Each of the 6 T cell receptor beta chains below was sequenced from the same sample in a study of blood T cell repertoires in COVID-19. The assay was immunoSEQ multiplex PCR, and TCRdb's table has in-frame clones only and misses some. The data contain about 250,000 clones, 83% of them singletons. Material for sequencing was peripheral blood. The receptors here all came from a human donor in a cohort sampled during active COVID-19.

This chain connects TRBV5-6 to TRBJ1-5; TRBD1 agrees at 7 bases. CDR3 length: 15 residues. V gave up 4 bases and J gave up 3 bases; unmatched junction bases: 7. CDR1 SGHDT and CDR2 YYEEEE come from the germline V gene. The CDR3 DNA reads as TGTGCCAGCAGCACGACAGGGTTGGTCAATCAGCCCCAGCATTTT. The encoded protein is CASSTTGLVNQPQHF. The full variable domain, rest sourced from reference TRBV5-6 and TRBJ1-5, is DAGVTQSPTHLIKTRGQQVTLRCSPKSGHDTVSWYQQALGQGPQFIFQYYEEEERQRGNFPDRFSGHQFPNYSSELNVNALLLGDSALYLCASSTTGLVNQPQHFGDGTRLSIL.

The V gene is TRBV9, the J gene TRBJ2-2; 9 nucleotides align to TRBD2. The germline CDR1 and CDR2 sequences are SGDLS and YYNGEE. Trimming removed 6 bases from V and 0 bases from J; junction bases left unmatched: 6. The CDR3 covers 16 residues. CDR3 sequence: CASNLAGQPNTGELFF. Here the CDR3 DNA reads TGTGCCAGCAATCTAGCGGGGCAGCCGAACACCGGGGAGCTGTTTTTT.

The CDR3 here is CASSQEGRGVRGVEQFF. DNA of the CDR3: TGTGCCAGCAGCCAAGAGGGACGGGGGGTCAGAGGCGTTGAGCAGTTCTTC. The chain joins TRBV3-1 (or the pseudogene TRBV3-2) to TRBJ2-1, with 7 bases identical to TRBD2. This CDR3 region has 17 residues. The V segment lost 0 bases and the J segment 9 bases; nucleotides outside the gene matches: 14. Germline CDR1 is LGHDT and CDR2 is YNNKEL (reference sequence).

J is TRBJ1-1 and V is TRBV5-6; D is unresolved. This CDR3 spans 19 amino acids. The V gene lost 4 bases and the J gene lost 1 base, with 26 bases spanning the gap. CDR1 is SGHDT and CDR2 is YYEEEE in the germline V gene. CDR3 bases: TGTGCCAGCAGCCCGAGACGTGGTGGAGGTCATCTGGGGAACACTGAAGCTTTCTTT. It codes for CASSPRRGGGHLGNTEAFF.

This clone was detected a few times. CDR3 in amino acids: CASSPTQGAFEQYF. Here the CDR3 DNA reads TGTGCCAGCAGCCCGACACAGGGGGCTTTCGAGCAGTACTTC. The genes are TRBV4-2 and TRBJ2-7; TRBD1 matches at 9 bases. The V and J ends lost 4 bases and 6 bases, in that order; junction bases with no gene match: 7. The length of the CDR3 is 14 residues. Per germline, CDR1 LGHNA and CDR2 YNFKEQ.

The genes are TRBV28 and TRBJ1-2, with D perhaps matching TRBD1 (6 bases). The germline CDR1 and CDR2 sequences are MDHEN and SYDVKM. V lost 5 bases to trimming and J lost 4 bases, with 17 bases between them. This CDR3 is built from 15 residues. The CDR3 loop reads CASSGGTGYGYGYTF. CDR3 bases: TGTGCCAGCAGTGGGGGCACAGGGTACGGCTATGGCTACACCTTC.